This T cell receptor beta chain was captured by sequencing in a study of T cell clonality in common variable immunodeficiency. Study results and limitations: Fewer TCRbeta clones were shared among CVID subjects than controls.

The germline gives CDR1 MNHEY, CDR2 SVGEGT. The CDR3 runs 17 residues. With 0 bases removed from V and 2 bases from J, the gap between germline ends came to 16 bases. At least ten counts were recorded for this clone. Its antigen is still unknown. The read ends 3 residues early relative to the CDR3; the germline J gene fills the gap. Sequencing was performed with immunoSEQ multiplex PCR; in TCRdb, only in-frame clones are kept and a portion is missing. This table holds tens of thousands of clones with no singletons; the top ten claim about 9.4%. Material: peripheral blood mononuclear cells. This sequence joins TRBV6-2 or TRBV6-3 and TRBJ1-2; D perhaps matches TRBD1 (5 bases). The clonotype was recovered from a person aged 18-69 years in good health. CDR3 bases read: TGTGCCAGCAGTTACTCGGGGCGTCGGACAAACAACTATGGC. It codes for CASSYSGRRTNNYG. The CDR3 in full is CASSYSGRRTNNYGYTF.